The text below deals with one T cell receptor (beta chain). The sample comes from a study of blood T cell repertoires in COVID-19. Study context: PBMCs, B-cell-depleted T cells, or T cells provided the cDNA or gDNA that made up the material.

V was cut by 0 bases and J by 4 bases, with 9 bases left in between. Germline V gives CDR1 SGDLS, CDR2 YYNGEE. The CDR3 extends over 14 amino acids. Per the study methods: Reference gene primer amplification yielded estimated nucleated cell counts. The table came from immunoSEQ multiplex PCR; TCRdb's copy has only in-frame clones and leaves some out. The V and J calls and clone size are taken from that table; D and trimming were inferred from the DNA. The table includes around 290,000 clones, approximately 90% detected once. Sequences were obtained from PBMCs or T cells enriched from blood (not recorded which). The chain employs TRBV9 and TRBJ2-3; weak D call: TRBD2 (6 bases). The TCR sequence derives from a woman younger than 45 who had recovered from COVID-19. CDR3 in DNA: TGTGCCAGCAGCGTAGTTGGGGAGGCAGATACGCAGTATTTT. It is translated as CASSVVGEADTQYF. The full variable domain, its missing parts supplied by reference TRBV9 and TRBJ2-3, is DSGVTQTPKHLITATGQRVTLRCSPRSGDLSVYWYQQSLDQGLQFLIQYYNGEERAKGNILERFSAQQFPDLHSELNLSSLELGDSALYFCASSVVGEADTQYFGPGTRLTVL.